The 17 T cell receptor beta chains given below trace back to one sample, sequenced in a study of cytomegalovirus exposure and HLA in healthy donors. The PCR ran on 60 Vbeta and 13 Jbeta primers. The protocol was immunoSEQ multiplex PCR, while the TCRdb copy is restricted to in-frame clones and leaves out a portion. The sample lists 200,000 to 300,000 clones; over 70% were seen once. Sample: PBMCs. These receptors all stem from an older woman in good health and CMV-seropositive.

The chain joins TRBV4-1 to TRBJ2-1; 8 positions agree with TRBD2. The CDR3 is 16 residues long. CDR1 and CDR2 from the germline V gene are MGHRA and YSYEKL. Trimming cost V 3 bases and J 2 bases; bases outside gene matches: 6. For the CDR3, the DNA is TGCGCCAGCAGCCAGGGTACTAGCGGAACCTACAATGAGCAGTTCTTC. Translated: CASSQGTSGTYNEQFF.

The J gene is TRBJ2-1, the V gene TRBV19; TRBD2 matches at 7 bases. The CDR3 has 15 residues. The V segment lost 3 bases and the J segment 4 bases; nucleotides outside the gene matches: 6. Germline CDR1 LNHDA, CDR2 SQIVND (reference sequence). CDR3 in DNA: TGTGCCAGTAGTATGGGGCTAGCGGTATACAATGAGCAGTTCTTC. The encoded protein is CASSMGLAVYNEQFF.

The V gene is TRBV6-5, the J gene TRBJ2-1; 10 bases are a match to TRBD2. There are 15 residues in the CDR3. Germline V gene data show CDR1 as MNHEY and CDR2 as SVGAGI. After removal of 6 bases from V and 9 bases from J, the junction contained 11 bases not matched to a gene. Here the CDR3 DNA reads TGTGCCAGCAGGGCTAGCGGGAGAGGTTTCACTGAGCAGTTCTTC. This encodes CASRASGRGFTEQFF.

This chain uses TRBV6-4 with TRBJ1-5, with D hard to call. The CDR3 has 14 amino acids. V was trimmed by 8 bases and J by 4 bases, leaving 15 bases between them. The germline gives CDR1 MRHNA, CDR2 SNTAGT. The CDR3 is CASPLGGANQPQHF. CDR3 coding DNA: TGTGCCAGCCCCCTGGGAGGTGCGAATCAGCCCCAGCATTTT.

The gene calls are TRBV28 and TRBJ1-5; D gene unclear. The CDR3 sequence is 18 residues long. The V end was cut by 6 bases, the J end by 1 base, with 22 bases between. CDR1 is MDHEN, CDR2 SYDVKM, per germline. This CDR3 is CASSHELGSGRSNQPQHF. The CDR3 region has the DNA TGTGCCAGCAGCCACGAGCTAGGGAGCGGTCGCAGCAATCAGCCCCAGCATTTT.

For the CDR3, the DNA is TGTGCCAGCAGGGAATCAACTAGCCTATACTACGAGCAGTACTTC. Protein: CASRESTSLYYEQYF. This chain joins TRBV28 and TRBJ2-5; perhaps TRBD2 as D (6 bases). Judging by the DNA end, TRBJ2-7 fits better; the J call may be wrong. The CDR3 totals 15 residues. Germline-derived CDR1 and CDR2 are MDHEN and SYDVKM.

The chain is built from TRBV10-3 and TRBJ2-7; 11 nucleotides align to TRBD1. Per germline, CDR1 ENHRY and CDR2 SYGVKD. CDR3 length equals 17 residues. Trimming at V came to 2 bases and at J to 2 bases, leaving 8 bases not matched to a gene. The CDR3 bases are TGTGCCATCAGTGAGCCCCCACCGGGACAGGGGGCCTACGAGCAGTACTTC. This encodes CAISEPPPGQGAYEQYF.

CDR3 sequence: CASSLPTSGTDTQYF. DNA for the CDR3: TGTGCCAGCAGCCTCCCGACTAGCGGCACAGATACGCAGTATTTT. This sequence joins TRBV9 and TRBJ2-3, with 8 bases identical to TRBD2. Trimming cost V 4 bases and J 1 base; bases outside gene matches: 5. This CDR3 is 15 amino acids long. The germline gives CDR1 SGDLS, CDR2 YYNGEE.

The CDR3 DNA is TGCGCCAGCAGCCAAGAAAGGCCAGGGAAAAACATTCAGTACTTC. It is translated as CASSQERPGKNIQYF. The chain carries TRBV4-1 and TRBJ2-4; the D gene is possibly TRBD1 (5 bases). CDR1 is MGHRA and CDR2 is YSYEKL in the germline V gene. The CDR3 is 15 amino acids. The V and J ends lost 0 bases and 4 bases respectively, with 10 bases between them.

Worth noting for this clone: The same CDR3 arises from other DNA sequences in this sample as well. J is TRBJ1-1 and V is TRBV30, with unresolved D. This CDR3 spans 12 amino acids. The V and J ends lost 1 base and 5 bases respectively, with 8 bases between them. From germline, CDR1 is GTSNPN and CDR2 SVGIG (reference sequence). As DNA, the CDR3 is TGTGCCTGGAGTGGAGGGAATACTGAAGCTTTCTTT. Translating gives CAWSGGNTEAFF.

This clone was observed once. CDR3 DNA sequence: TGTGCCAGCAGGAGGGGGAGATTTAACACCGGGGAGCTGTTTTTT. Its translation: CASRRGRFNTGELFF. V is TRBV5-6 and J is TRBJ2-2, with a tentative D call TRBD1 (6 bases). Trimming removed 5 bases from V and 2 bases from J, with 13 bases in between. CDR3 size: 15 residues. Germline CDR1 is SGHDT and CDR2 is YYEEEE.

The V call is TRBV27, the J call TRBJ1-5, with unresolved D. Germline CDR1 MNHEY, CDR2 SMNVEV (reference sequence). V lost 10 bases and J 0 bases, leaving 19 bases between the germline ends. There are 16 residues in the CDR3. The CDR3 here is CATKPGSSLSNQPQHF. The CDR3 nucleotides are TGTGCCACCAAACCGGGGTCATCTCTTAGCAATCAGCCCCAGCATTTT.

This chain's CDR3 is CASSAKQATTGYNEQFF. The CDR3 region has the DNA TGTGCCAGCAGCGCGAAACAGGCTACAACGGGCTACAATGAGCAGTTCTTC. This chain links TRBV9 with TRBJ2-1; weak D call: TRBD1 (5 bases). The germline V gene has CDR1 SGDLS and CDR2 YYNGEE. The V end lost 3 bases, the J end lost 3 bases, and 19 bases lay between the germline ends. This CDR3 has 17 amino acids. The whole variable domain, filled in from reference TRBV9 and TRBJ2-1, reads DSGVTQTPKHLITATGQRVTLRCSPRSGDLSVYWYQQSLDQGLQFLIQYYNGEERAKGNILERFSAQQFPDLHSELNLSSLELGDSALYFCASSAKQATTGYNEQFFGPGTRLTVL.

The chain employs TRBV18 and TRBJ2-3; TRBD2 matches 10 bases. CDR1 and CDR2 from the germline V gene are KGHSH and LQKENI. With V trimmed by 4 bases and J by 14 bases, 9 bases remained unmatched. This CDR3 has 13 residues. In DNA form, the CDR3 reads TGTGCCAGCTCACTTTACAGCGGGAGGGCCGCGTATTTT. Residues: CASSLYSGRAAYF.

This chain connects TRBV15 to TRBJ2-7; tentatively, D is TRBD1 (6 bases). Looked up from germline, CDR1 is LNHNV and CDR2 is YYDKDF (reference sequence). The CDR3 runs to 16 residues. Trimming took 0 bases from V and 3 from J, leaving 15 bases between them. For the CDR3, the DNA is TGTGCCACCAGCAGAGACCCCCAAGGGGGTGGCTACGAGCAGTACTTC. Its translation is CATSRDPQGGGYEQYF.

The chain has TRBV27 and TRBJ1-2; TRBD1 matches at 8 bases. Germline loops: CDR1 MNHEY, CDR2 SMNVEV (reference sequence). The CDR3 has 14 residues. Trimming cost V 6 bases and J 1 base; bases outside gene matches: 4. CDR3 amino acids: CASSRTGLNYGYTF. In DNA form, the CDR3 reads TGTGCCAGCAGCCGGACAGGGCTTAACTATGGCTACACCTTC.

The chain has TRBV4-1 and TRBJ1-1; 8 nucleotides line up with TRBD1. The CDR3 has 16 amino acids. Germline V gene lookup returns CDR1 MGHRA and CDR2 YSYEKL. V gave up 8 bases and J gave up 3 bases; unmatched junction bases: 14. CDR3 bases: TGCGCCAGCCGGCGGGGTCGACAGGGGAGGTACACTGAAGCTTTCTTT. Encoded protein: CASRRGRQGRYTEAFF.